These T cell receptor beta chains were read from a single sample in a study of T cells in Graves' hyperthyroidism and ophthalmopathy. TCRdb re-called the multiplex PCR reads with MiXCR, one entry per CDR3 protein. The top ten clones hold under 15% of a sample with fewer than 750,000 distinct CDR3 sequences, roughly 15% of them seen once. The specimen was blood. The receptors here all came from a woman between 50 and 59 years old with Graves' ophthalmopathy. Both conserved end residues are part of each CDR3. The order of the fields is J gene, V gene, clone size, D gene, CDR3 DNA, CDR3 protein. D genes are given only for firm matches. A row's size may be missing; if present it is once, few, many or a size class.

TRBJ1-6 | TRBV20-1 | few | NA | TGCAGTGCTAGGGTAGGGGGCTCCTATAATTCACCCCTCCACTTT | CSARVGGSYNSPLHF
TRBJ2-3 | TRBV7-9 | NA | TRBD2 | TGTGCCAGCAGCTTAAGGAGCGGGAGTGCGGCAGATACGCAGTATTTT | CASSLRSGSAADTQYF
TRBJ2-1 | TRBV30 | few | TRBD2 | TGTGCCTGGAGTGTAATAAGACTAGCGGGTTACTCCTACAATGAGCAGTTCTTC | CAWSVIRLAGYSYNEQFF
TRBJ1-2 | TRBV29-1 | few | NA | TGCAGCGTTGAGGATAAGGCGTACTATGGCTACACCTTC | CSVEDKAYYGYTF
TRBJ2-3 | TRBV18 | many | NA | TGTGCCAGCTCACAAAGCGTCGGCACAGATACGCAGTATTTT | CASSQSVGTDTQYF
TRBJ2-5 | TRBV7-2 | many | TRBD2 | TGTGCCAGCAGCTTAACTCTCCGCGGTAGCGGGTCGTTAGAGACCCAGTACTTC | CASSLTLRGSGSLETQYF
TRBJ1-1 | TRBV12-3/TRBV12-4 | NA | NA | TGTGCCAGCAGTTTAGCAGGGGCACAAGCTTTCTTT | CASSLAGAQAFF
TRBJ2-3 | TRBV24-1 | many | TRBD2 | TGTGCCACCAGTGGTCTAGCGGACGGCACAGATACGCAGTATTTT | CATSGLADGTDTQYF
TRBJ2-7 | TRBV11-2 | once | NA | TGTGCCAGCAGCTTAGAGGCAACAGTCTACGAGCAGTACTTC | CASSLEATVYEQYF
TRBJ2-1 | TRBV7-9 | many | TRBD2 | TGTGCCAGCAGCTTCGGACTAGCCGGGATTGAGCAGTTCTTC | CASSFGLAGIEQFF
TRBJ2-7 | TRBV7-2 | many | TRBD2 | TGTGCCAGCAGCGCCCTAGCGGGGACCTCCTACGAGCAGTACTTC | CASSALAGTSYEQYF
TRBJ2-2 | TRBV20-1 | NA | TRBD2 | TGCAGTGCTAGAGATGTAGCGGGAGGTGTATGGACCGGGGAGCTGTTTTTT | CSARDVAGGVWTGELFF
TRBJ2-4 | TRBV3-2 | NA | NA | TGTGCCAGCAGCCAAGTAGGCCGCCGGGAACCCAAAAACATTCAGTACTTC | CASSQVGRREPKNIQYF
TRBJ2-5 | TRBV3-1 | many | NA | TGTGCCAGCAGCCAGGTCCTAACGGGTGAGACCCAGTACTTC | CASSQVLTGETQYF
TRBJ2-1 | TRBV13 | many | NA | TGTGCCAGCAGCCCCCCACCTCGTAGGTCCAATGAGCAGTTCTTC | CASSPPPRRSNEQFF
TRBJ2-7 | TRBV28 | many | TRBD2 | TGTGCCAGCAGTGGGACTAGCTCGCTCTACGAGCAGTACTTC | CASSGTSSLYEQYF
TRBJ1-5 | TRBV3-1 | many | TRBD1 | TGTGCCAGCGGACAGGGGTGGCAGCCCCAGCATTTT | CASGQGWQPQHF
TRBJ2-5 | TRBV7-3 | many | TRBD2 | TGTGCCAGCAGCTTATCCCGGACTAGCGTAGAGACCCAGTACTTC | CASSLSRTSVETQYF
TRBJ1-1 | TRBV6-1 | many | NA | TGTGCCAGCAGTGACCAGGGGTTTGCCACTGAAGCTTTCTTT | CASSDQGFATEAFF
TRBJ1-1 | TRBV7-2 | many | NA | TGTGCCAGCAGCCGGACACTGTTCACTGAAGCTTTCTTT | CASSRTLFTEAFF
TRBJ1-1 | TRBV6-2/TRBV6-3 | few | TRBD1 | TGTGCCAGCAGTTACCAGGGGGCATCTGCTGAAGCTTTCTTT | CASSYQGASAEAFF
TRBJ2-7 | TRBV28 | many | NA | TGTGCCAGCAGTCCCAGGGGCAGGTCCTACGAGCAGTACTTC | CASSPRGRSYEQYF
TRBJ1-3 | TRBV28 | many | TRBD1 | TGTGCCAGCAGTTCCCCCGGGACAGGGAACTCTGGAAACACCATATATTTT | CASSSPGTGNSGNTIYF
TRBJ1-5 | TRBV12-3/TRBV12-4 | many | NA | TGTGCCAGCAGTTTACAGGGGCCTTATGTGGACCAGCCCCAGCATTTT | CASSLQGPYVDQPQHF
TRBJ2-3 | TRBV6-7 | many | TRBD2 | TGTGCCAGCAGTTCGGGTTTCGAAGCGGGAGGGCCAGATACGCAGTATTTT | CASSSGFEAGGPDTQYF
TRBJ1-4 | TRBV28 | many | NA | TGTGCCACTACACTGTCCCAAAGGGGGTCAACTAATGAAAAACTGTTTTTT | CATTLSQRGSTNEKLFF
TRBJ2-1 | TRBV28 | many | NA | TGTGCCAGCAGCAGGGGAGCGAGCTCCTACAATGAGCAGTTCTTC | CASSRGASSYNEQFF
TRBJ2-2 | TRBV29-1 | many | TRBD1 | TGCAGCGTTGAACCAGGGGGGAACACCGGGGAGCTGTTTTTT | CSVEPGGNTGELFF
TRBJ2-3 | TRBV4-3 | few | TRBD2 | TGCGCCAGCAGCCAAGTGGGGGGGGGAGGCGGAGCTACGCAGTATTTT | CASSQVGGGGGATQYF
TRBJ2-5 | TRBV5-8 | many | TRBD2 | TGTGCCAGCAGCTCCGCAGGGCTAGCGGGAGCCCGTGGAGAGACCCAGTACTTC | CASSSAGLAGARGETQYF
TRBJ2-7 | TRBV6-1 | NA | NA | TGTGCCAGCAGACCCGGGGCCGGGAGCCACGAGCAGTACTTC | CASRPGAGSHEQYF
TRBJ1-1 | TRBV15 | NA | TRBD1 | TGTGCCACCAGCAGGGGGGCAGGGGGCGCCCGGAACACTGAAGCTTTCTTT | CATSRGAGGARNTEAFF
TRBJ1-6 | TRBV30 | many | NA | TGTGCCTGGACAGGCGAGTATAATTCACCCCTCCACTTT | CAWTGEYNSPLHF
TRBJ1-1 | TRBV7-3 | NA | NA | TGTGCCAGCAGCTTAACACTCCGGGCTTTCTTT | CASSLTLRAFF
TRBJ2-1 | TRBV27 | many | NA | TGTGCCAGCAGTTCTCAGTTAGGGGCCTACAATGAGCAGTTCTTC | CASSSQLGAYNEQFF
TRBJ2-7 | TRBV15 | few | NA | TGTGCCACCAGCAGAGACAGGGGACCCACTTACGAGCAGTACTTC | CATSRDRGPTYEQYF
TRBJ2-7 | TRBV30 | NA | TRBD1 | TGTGCCTGGACAATGGGGACAGGGATCTACGAGCAGTACTTC | CAWTMGTGIYEQYF
TRBJ2-5 | TRBV19 | NA | NA | TGTGCCAGAAGTAGAGGGACCCTAGGGGTCCTTTTAGAGACCCAGTACTTC | CARSRGTLGVLLETQYF
TRBJ2-7 | TRBV7-2 | many | NA | TGTGCCAGCAGCCTGGACACCCTTCTCGGCGAGCAGTACTTC | CASSLDTLLGEQYF